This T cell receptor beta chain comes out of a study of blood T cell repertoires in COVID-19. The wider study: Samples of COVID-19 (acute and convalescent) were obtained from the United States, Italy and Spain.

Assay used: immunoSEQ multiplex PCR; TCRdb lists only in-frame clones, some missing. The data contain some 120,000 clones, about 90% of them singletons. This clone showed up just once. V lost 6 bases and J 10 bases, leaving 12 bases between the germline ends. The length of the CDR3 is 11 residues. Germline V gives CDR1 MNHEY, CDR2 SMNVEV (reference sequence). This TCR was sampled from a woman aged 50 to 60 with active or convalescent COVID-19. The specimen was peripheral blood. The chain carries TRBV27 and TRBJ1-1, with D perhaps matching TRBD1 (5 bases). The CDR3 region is CASRREGTAFF. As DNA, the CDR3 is TGTGCCAGCAGGAGGGAGGGGACAGCTTTCTTT.